These T cell receptor beta chains were read from a single sample in a study of CXCR3-negative and CXCR3-positive naive CD8 T cells. TCRdb re-called the 5' RACE reads and catalogs CDR3 proteins one per entry, DNA excluded. The sample table includes around 140,000 distinct CDR3 sequences. The sequenced sample was naive CXCR3+ CD8+ T cells from blood. The receptors shown here come from a human donor in good health. Some clones in this sample may be carry-over from other donors' samples. Both conserved end residues are part of each CDR3. The order of the fields is J gene, V gene, CDR3 length, CDR3 protein.

J: TRBJ2-2
V: TRBV15
length: 13
CDR3: CATGGPDTGELFF

J: TRBJ1-3
V: TRBV7-9
length: 14
CDR3: CASSTGGAGNTIYF

J: TRBJ2-7
V: TRBV29-1
length: 12
CDR3: CSVVDRLDEQYF

J: TRBJ2-2
V: TRBV7-9
length: 12
CDR3: CASSLEVGELFF

J: TRBJ2-4
V: TRBV7-9
length: 16
CDR3: CASSLAPGLVQNIQYF

J: TRBJ2-1
V: TRBV2
length: 15
CDR3: CASRDAGTVYDEQFF

J: TRBJ2-1
V: TRBV7-2
length: 17
CDR3: CASSPPPQGYSYNEQFF

J: TRBJ2-1
V: TRBV18
length: 14
CDR3: CASSDTSGRNEQFF

J: TRBJ2-1
V: TRBV7-9
length: 18
CDR3: CASTTTSGRAPAYNEQFF

J: TRBJ2-1
V: TRBV28
length: 15
CDR3: CASSKSEHAGNEQFF

J: TRBJ1-4
V: TRBV12-3/TRBV12-4
length: 15
CDR3: CASNPGGFREEKLFF

J: TRBJ1-1
V: TRBV7-9
length: 15
CDR3: CASSETGTANTEALF

J: TRBJ2-1
V: TRBV10-3
length: 14
CDR3: CAISDTSGPPEQFF

J: TRBJ2-1
V: TRBV5-1
length: 16
CDR3: CASSLGWPGLGNEQFF

J: TRBJ1-2
V: TRBV12-3/TRBV12-4
length: 11
CDR3: CASSYGRDYTF

J: TRBJ1-1
V: TRBV12-3/TRBV12-4
length: 13
CDR3: CASSWTGMIEAFF

J: TRBJ2-2
V: TRBV29-1
length: 11
CDR3: CSVESAGELFF

J: TRBJ2-1
V: TRBV6-2/TRBV6-3
length: 12
CDR3: CASSYFGNEQFF

J: TRBJ2-7
V: TRBV5-1
length: 13
CDR3: CVSSLGPSAEQYF

J: TRBJ2-1
V: TRBV18
length: 16
CDR3: CASSPPGSFSYNEQFF

J: TRBJ2-3
V: TRBV4-1
length: 15
CDR3: CASSRTSGNPDTQYF

J: TRBJ2-2
V: TRBV29-1
length: 17
CDR3: CSVESGARTGVTGELFF